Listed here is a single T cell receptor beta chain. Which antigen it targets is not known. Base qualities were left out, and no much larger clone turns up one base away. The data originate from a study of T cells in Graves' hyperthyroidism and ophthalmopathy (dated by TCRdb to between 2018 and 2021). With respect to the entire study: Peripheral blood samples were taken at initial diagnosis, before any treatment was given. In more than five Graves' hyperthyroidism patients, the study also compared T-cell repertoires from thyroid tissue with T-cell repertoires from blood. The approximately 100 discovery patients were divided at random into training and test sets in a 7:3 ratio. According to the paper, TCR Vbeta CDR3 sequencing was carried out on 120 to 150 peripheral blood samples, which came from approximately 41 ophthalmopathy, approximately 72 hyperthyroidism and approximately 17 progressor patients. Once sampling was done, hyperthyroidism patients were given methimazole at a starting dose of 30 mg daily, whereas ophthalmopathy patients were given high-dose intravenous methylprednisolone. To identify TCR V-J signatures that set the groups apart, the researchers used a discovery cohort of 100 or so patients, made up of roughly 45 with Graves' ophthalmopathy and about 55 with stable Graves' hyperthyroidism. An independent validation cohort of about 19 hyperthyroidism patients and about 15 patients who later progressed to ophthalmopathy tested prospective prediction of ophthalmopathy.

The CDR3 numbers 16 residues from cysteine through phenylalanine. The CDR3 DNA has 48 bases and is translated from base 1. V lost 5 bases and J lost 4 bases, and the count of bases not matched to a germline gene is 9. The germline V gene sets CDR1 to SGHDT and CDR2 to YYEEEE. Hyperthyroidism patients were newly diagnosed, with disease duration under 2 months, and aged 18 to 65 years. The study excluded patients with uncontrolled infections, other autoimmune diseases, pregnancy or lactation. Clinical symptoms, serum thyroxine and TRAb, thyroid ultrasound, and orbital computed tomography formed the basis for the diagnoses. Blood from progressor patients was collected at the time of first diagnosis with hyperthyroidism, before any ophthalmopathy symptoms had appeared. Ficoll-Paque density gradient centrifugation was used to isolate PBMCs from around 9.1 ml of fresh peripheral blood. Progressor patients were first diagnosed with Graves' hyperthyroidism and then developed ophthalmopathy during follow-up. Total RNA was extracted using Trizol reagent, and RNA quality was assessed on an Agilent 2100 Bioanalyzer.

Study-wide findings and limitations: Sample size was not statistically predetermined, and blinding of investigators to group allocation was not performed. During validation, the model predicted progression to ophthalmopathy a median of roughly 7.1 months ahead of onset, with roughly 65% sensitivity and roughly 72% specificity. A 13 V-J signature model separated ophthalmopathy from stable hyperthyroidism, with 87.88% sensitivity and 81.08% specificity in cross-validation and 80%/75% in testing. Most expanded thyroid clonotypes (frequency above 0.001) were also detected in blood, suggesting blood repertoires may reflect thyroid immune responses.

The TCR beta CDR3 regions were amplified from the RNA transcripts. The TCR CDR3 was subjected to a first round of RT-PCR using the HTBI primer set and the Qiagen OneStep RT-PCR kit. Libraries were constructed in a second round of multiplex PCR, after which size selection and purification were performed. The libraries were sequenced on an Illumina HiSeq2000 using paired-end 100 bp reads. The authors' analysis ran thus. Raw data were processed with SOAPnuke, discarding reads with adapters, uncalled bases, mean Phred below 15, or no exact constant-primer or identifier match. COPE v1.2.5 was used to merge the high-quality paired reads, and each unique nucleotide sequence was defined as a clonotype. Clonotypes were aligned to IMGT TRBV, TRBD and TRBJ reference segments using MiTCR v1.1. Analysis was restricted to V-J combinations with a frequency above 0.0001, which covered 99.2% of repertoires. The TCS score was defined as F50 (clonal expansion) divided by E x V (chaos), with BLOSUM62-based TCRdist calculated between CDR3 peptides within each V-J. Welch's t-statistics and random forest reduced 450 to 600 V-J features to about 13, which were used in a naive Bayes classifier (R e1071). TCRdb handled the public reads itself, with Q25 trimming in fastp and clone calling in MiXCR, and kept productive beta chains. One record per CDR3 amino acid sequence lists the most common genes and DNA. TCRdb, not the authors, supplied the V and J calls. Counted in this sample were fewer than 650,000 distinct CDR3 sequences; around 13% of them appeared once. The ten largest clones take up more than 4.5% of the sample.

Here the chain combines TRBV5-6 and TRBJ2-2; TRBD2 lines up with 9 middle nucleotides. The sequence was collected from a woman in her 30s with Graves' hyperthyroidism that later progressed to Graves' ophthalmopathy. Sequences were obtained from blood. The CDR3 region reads CASRKGLAGSTGELFF. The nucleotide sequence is TGTGCCAGCAGAAAAGGGCTAGCGGGGTCCACCGGGGAGCTGTTTTTT. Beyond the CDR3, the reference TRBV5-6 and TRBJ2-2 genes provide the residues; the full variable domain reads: DAGVTQSPTHLIKTRGQQVTLRCSPKSGHDTVSWYQQALGQGPQFIFQYYEEEERQRGNFPDRFSGHQFPNYSSELNVNALLLGDSALYLCASRKGLAGSTGELFFGEGSRLTVL.